The 19 T cell receptor beta chains given below trace back to one sample, sequenced in a study of OX40 agonist ivuxolimab in advanced cancers. Profiling relied on immunoSEQ multiplex PCR, and the TCRdb table lists in-frame clones only, not all of them. Among about 74,000 clones, roughly 84% were seen once, and the ten largest hold more than 2%. The specimen comprised CD4+ or CD8+ T cells sorted from blood, sampled in a trial of the OX40 agonist ivuxolimab. Source of these receptors: an adult with an advanced solid tumor such as melanoma, head and neck, liver or kidney cancer.

This chain links TRBV7-8 with TRBJ1-6, with a weak D call TRBD1 (6 bases). Trimming took 0 bases from V and 7 from J, leaving 13 bases between them. This CDR3 contains 16 residues. Germline CDR1 reads SGHVS; CDR2 reads FQNEAQ. This CDR3 reads CASSLAGQGSNSPLHF. The CDR3 DNA is TGTGCCAGCAGCTTAGCGGGACAAGGGTCCAATTCACCCCTCCACTTT.

The rearrangement uses TRBV9 and TRBJ1-1; D possibly corresponds to TRBD1 (6 bases). The V end lost 4 bases, the J end lost 5 bases, and 15 bases lay between the germline ends. This CDR3 spans 14 amino acids. Germline assignment: CDR1 SGDLS and CDR2 YYNGEE. CDR3 nucleotides: TGTGCCAGCAGCCCCTCAGGGGTGTGGACTGAAGCTTTCTTT. Its protein product is CASSPSGVWTEAFF.

This clone was seen more than once but under ten times. The chain uses TRBV2 and TRBJ1-1; TRBD1 matches at 8 bases. The CDR3 totals 13 residues. Losses at the gene ends were 8 bases for V and 1 base for J; bases not matched to a gene: 3. Germline loops: CDR1 SNHLY, CDR2 FYNNEI. The CDR3, as DNA: TGTGCCAGCGGCAGGGGGCCGAACACTGAAGCTTTCTTT. Amino acid sequence: CASGRGPNTEAFF.

V gene TRBV13 combines with J gene TRBJ2-4, with TRBD1 identical over 9 bases. The V and J ends lost 5 bases and 7 bases, in that order; junction bases with no gene match: 3. The CDR3 runs 13 residues. Germline V gene sequence: CDR1 PRHDT, CDR2 FYEKMQ (reference sequence). CDR3 in DNA: TGTGCCAGCAGCGGGACAGGGACGAACATTCAGTACTTC. Protein sequence: CASSGTGTNIQYF.

This clone was recorded a few times. The rearrangement links TRBV21-1 to TRBJ1-6; the D call of TRBD1 is as the table states it, not checked on the DNA. TRBV21-1 represents a pseudogene. This CDR3 is built from 15 residues. This CDR3 reads CASSNIWQGDSPLHF. In nucleotides, the CDR3 is TGTGCCAGCAGCAATATTTGGCAGGGGGATTCACCCCTCCACTTT.

This rearrangement joins TRBV5-6 to TRBJ2-7; no clear D. V was trimmed by 0 bases and J by 3 bases, leaving 7 bases between them. CDR1 and CDR2 from the germline V gene are SGHDT and YYEEEE. The CDR3 has 13 amino acids. CDR3 in DNA: TGTGCCAGCAGCTTGGGACTGATCTACGAGCAGTACTTC. Protein product: CASSLGLIYEQYF.

The V gene is TRBV5-4, the J gene TRBJ2-1; D may be TRBD1 (5 bases). CDR1 and CDR2 (germline): SGHNT, YYREEE (reference sequence). This CDR3 has 17 amino acids. Trimming cost V 3 bases and J 1 base, with 17 bases left between them. In nucleotides, the CDR3 is TGTGCCAGCAGCTCCTCCAAGACAGTACTGTCCTACAATGAGCAGTTCTTC. Translated: CASSSSKTVLSYNEQFF. The full variable domain, completed using reference TRBV5-4 and TRBJ2-1, is ETGVTQSPTHLIKTRGQQVTLRCSSQSGHNTVSWYQQALGQGPQFIFQYYREEENGRGNFPPRFSGLQFPNYSSELNVNALELDDSALYLCASSSSKTVLSYNEQFFGPGTRLTVL.

V usage is TRBV6-4 and J usage is TRBJ2-3; tentatively, D is TRBD2 (5 bases). This CDR3 contains 13 residues. V lost 6 bases, J lost 9 bases, and 16 bases lay in between. The germline CDR1 and CDR2 sequences are MRHNA and SNTAGT. CDR3 sequence reads: CASSSARETTQYF. CDR3 DNA sequence: TGTGCCAGCAGCTCAGCAAGGGAGACGACGCAGTATTTT.

The CDR3 DNA is TGCGCCAGCAGCCAGTCGGGTAGCTATAGCACAGATACGCAGTATTTT. It encodes CASSQSGSYSTDTQYF. V and J are TRBV4-3 and TRBJ2-3; D is unresolved. V lost 3 bases, J lost 0 bases, and 13 bases lay in between. Germline assignment: CDR1 LGHNA and CDR2 YSLEER. This CDR3 contains 16 residues.

The gene calls are TRBV7-9 and TRBJ1-6, with D perhaps matching TRBD1 (6 bases). The CDR3 consists of 14 residues. Germline values: CDR1 SEHNR, CDR2 FQNEAQ (reference sequence). Trimming stripped 8 bases from V and 7 bases from J, with 15 bases between. This CDR3 reads CASGPGARNSPLHF. CDR3 coding DNA: TGTGCCAGCGGGCCGGGGGCCCGGAATTCACCCCTCCACTTT.

This chain connects TRBV4-2 to TRBJ1-1, with 8 bases that match TRBD1. Germline V gene lookup returns CDR1 LGHNA and CDR2 YNFKEQ. This CDR3 region has 15 residues. V was pared by 3 bases and J by 0 bases, with 3 bases of the junction left unmatched. CDR3 sequence reads: CASSQTGAMNTEAFF. CDR3 nucleotides: TGTGCCAGCAGCCAGACAGGGGCCATGAACACTGAAGCTTTCTTT.

This sequence joins TRBV2 and TRBJ1-4; 7 nucleotides line up with TRBD1. After removal of 6 bases from V and 7 bases from J, the junction contained 11 bases not matched to a gene. This CDR3 is 15 amino acids long. Germline-derived CDR1 and CDR2 are SNHLY and FYNNEI. CDR3 amino acids: CASSAATGRSEKLFF. For the CDR3, the DNA is TGTGCCAGCAGCGCTGCGACAGGGAGGAGTGAAAAACTGTTTTTT.

The chain has TRBV18 and TRBJ2-5; the D call may be TRBD1 or TRBD2 (5 bases each). Germline V lookup: CDR1 KGHSH, CDR2 LQKENI. The CDR3 extends over 17 amino acids. V was clipped by 0 bases and J by 2 bases, with 16 bases between them. The CDR3 loop is CASSPPGVGSRQETQYF. CDR3 bases: TGTGCCAGCTCACCACCGGGGGTTGGGAGCCGACAAGAGACCCAGTACTTC.

Remarks on this clone: Other nucleotide sequences from this sample produce the same CDR3. This chain links TRBV7-9 with TRBJ1-4; D gene uncertain. Germline values: CDR1 SEHNR, CDR2 FQNEAQ (reference sequence). The ends were cut back, 1 base at V and 4 bases at J, with 4 bases in the middle. The CDR3 is 13 amino acids. CDR3 sequence (DNA): TGTGCCAGCAGCTTAGGGTATAATGAAAAACTGTTTTTT. Translated: CASSLGYNEKLFF.

This clone appeared a single time. The V call is TRBV11-3, the J call TRBJ2-3; 8 bases align to TRBD1. J lost 5 bases, V lost 4 bases, and 5 bases had no gene match. CDR1 and CDR2 from the germline V gene are SGHNT and YENEEA. The CDR3 consists of 14 residues. The CDR3 reads CASSSGQGKDTQYF. The CDR3 coding sequence is TGTGCCAGCAGCTCCGGACAGGGAAAAGATACGCAGTATTTT. Together with reference TRBV11-3 and TRBJ2-3, the CDR3 gives the full variable domain: EAGVVQSPRYKIIEKKQPVAFWCNPISGHNTLYWYLQNLGQGPELLIRYENEEAVDDSQLPKDRFSAERLKGVDSTLKIQPAELGDSAVYLCASSSGQGKDTQYFGPGTRLTVL.

This chain links TRBV4-3 with TRBJ1-2; D might be TRBD1 (5 bases). In germline, CDR1 is LGHNA, CDR2 YSLEER. This CDR3 is built from 14 residues. V shed 4 bases and J shed 2 bases, with 11 bases lying between them. Here the CDR3 reads CASSRERDNYGYTF. The CDR3 region has the DNA TGCGCCAGCAGCCGGGAAAGGGACAACTATGGCTACACCTTC.

This chain uses TRBV5-1 with TRBJ1-2, with TRBD1 as a possible D gene (5 bases). The CDR3 length is 15 residues. The germline V and J ends were trimmed by 0 bases and 2 bases, with 11 bases remaining between them. The germline V gene has CDR1 SGHRS and CDR2 YFSETQ. The CDR3 nucleotides read TGCGCCAGCAGCTTGGTAACAGGCGACAACTATGGCTACACCTTC. The encoded protein is CASSLVTGDNYGYTF.

Remarks on this clone: The same CDR3 also results from other DNA sequences found in this sample. The chain links TRBV2 to TRBJ2-3; D is undetermined. CDR1 is SNHLY and CDR2 is FYNNEI in the germline V gene. V lost 6 bases, J lost 2 bases, and 6 bases lay in between. The CDR3 runs 12 residues. The CDR3 is CASRPDTDTQYF. DNA of the CDR3: TGTGCCAGCAGGCCCGACACAGATACGCAGTATTTT.

This chain connects TRBV7-2 to TRBJ1-5; 11 nucleotides agree with TRBD1. CDR3 length equals 17 residues. Per the germline V gene, CDR1 is SGHTA and CDR2 is FQGNSA. The ends lost 3 bases at V and 0 bases at J; junction bases unmatched: 4. DNA for the CDR3: TGTGCCAGCAGCTTGGGACAGGGGGTAGATAGCAATCAGCCCCAGCATTTT. It encodes CASSLGQGVDSNQPQHF.